A single T cell receptor (beta chain) is shown here with its context. Its antigen is unidentified. This sample is drawn from a study of OX40 agonist ivuxolimab in advanced cancers. The study's findings and limits: Clonal expansion was seen in CD4+ and CD8+ blood T cells by week 6 at 0.1 to 3.0 mg/kg. The work left the antigen specificity of expanded peripheral T cells undetermined. Mean expanded clone counts were higher in CD8+ than CD4+ T cells. In the 0.1-3.0 mg/kg groups, partial responders showed among the lowest expansion.

Repertoires were generated with immunoSEQ multiplex PCR, while TCRdb's copy carries only in-frame clones and drops some. This table holds about 77,000 clones, approximately 92% found once. This CDR3 is built from 15 residues. The germline CDR1 and CDR2 sequences are SGHTA and FQGNSA. Trimming removed 5 bases from V and 1 base from J, with 15 bases in between. The chain couples TRBV7-2 to TRBJ2-7; D is unresolved. The source was CD4+ or CD8+ T cells sorted from blood, collected in a trial of the OX40 agonist ivuxolimab. This receptor was taken from an adult with an advanced solid tumor such as melanoma, head and neck, liver or kidney cancer. DNA of the CDR3: TGTGCCAGCAGCCAAACCTTTCTACAGTCCTACGAGCAGTACTTC. It translates to CASSQTFLQSYEQYF.